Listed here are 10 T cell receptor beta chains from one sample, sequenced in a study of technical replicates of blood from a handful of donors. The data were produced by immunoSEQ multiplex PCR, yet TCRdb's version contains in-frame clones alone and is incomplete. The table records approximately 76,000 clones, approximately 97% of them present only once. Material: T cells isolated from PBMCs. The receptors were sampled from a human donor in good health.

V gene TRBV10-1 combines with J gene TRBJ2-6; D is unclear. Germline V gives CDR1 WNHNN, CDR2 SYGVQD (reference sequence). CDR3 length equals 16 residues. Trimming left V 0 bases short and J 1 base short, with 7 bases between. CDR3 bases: TGCGCCAGCAGTGAGTCAAGAACTTCTGGGGCCAACGTCCTGACTTTC. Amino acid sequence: CASSESRTSGANVLTF.

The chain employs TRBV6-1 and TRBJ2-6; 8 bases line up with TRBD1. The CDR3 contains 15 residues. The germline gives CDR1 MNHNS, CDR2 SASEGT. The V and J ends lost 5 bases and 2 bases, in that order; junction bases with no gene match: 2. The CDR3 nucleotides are TGTGCCAGCAGTAAGGACAGGGCTGGGGCCAACGTCCTGACTTTC. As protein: CASSKDRAGANVLTF.

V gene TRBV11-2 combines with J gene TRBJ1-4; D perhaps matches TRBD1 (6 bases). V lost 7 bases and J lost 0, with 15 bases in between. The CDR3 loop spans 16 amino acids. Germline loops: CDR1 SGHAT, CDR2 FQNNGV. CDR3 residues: CASIQGMGATNEKLFF. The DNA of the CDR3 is TGTGCCAGCATCCAGGGGATGGGCGCAACTAATGAAAAACTGTTTTTT.

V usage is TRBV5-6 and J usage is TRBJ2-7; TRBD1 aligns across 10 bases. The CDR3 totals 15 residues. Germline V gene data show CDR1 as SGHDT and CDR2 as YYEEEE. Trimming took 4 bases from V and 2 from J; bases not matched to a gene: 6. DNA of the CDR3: TGTGCCAGCAGCATCCGGGACAGGGGCCCCTACGAGCAGTACTTC. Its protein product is CASSIRDRGPYEQYF. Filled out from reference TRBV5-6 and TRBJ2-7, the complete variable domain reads DAGVTQSPTHLIKTRGQQVTLRCSPKSGHDTVSWYQQALGQGPQFIFQYYEEEERQRGNFPDRFSGHQFPNYSSELNVNALLLGDSALYLCASSIRDRGPYEQYFGPGTRLTVT.

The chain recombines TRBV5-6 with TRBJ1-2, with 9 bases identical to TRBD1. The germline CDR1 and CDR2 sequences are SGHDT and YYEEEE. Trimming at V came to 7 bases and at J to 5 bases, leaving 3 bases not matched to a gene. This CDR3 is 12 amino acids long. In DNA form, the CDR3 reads TGTGCCAGCCTCGGACAGGGGTATGGCTACACCTTC. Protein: CASLGQGYGYTF.

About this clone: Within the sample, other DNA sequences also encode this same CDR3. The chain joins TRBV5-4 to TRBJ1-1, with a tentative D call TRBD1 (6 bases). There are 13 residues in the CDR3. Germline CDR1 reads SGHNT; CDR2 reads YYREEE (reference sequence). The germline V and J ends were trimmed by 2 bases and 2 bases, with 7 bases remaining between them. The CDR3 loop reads CASSFRGNTEAFF. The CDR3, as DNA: TGTGCCAGCAGCTTCAGGGGAAACACTGAAGCTTTCTTT.

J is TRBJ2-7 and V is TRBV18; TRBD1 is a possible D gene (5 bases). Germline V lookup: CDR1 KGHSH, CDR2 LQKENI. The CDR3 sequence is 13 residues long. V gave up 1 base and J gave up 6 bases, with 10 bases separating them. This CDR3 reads CASSPRGGGEQYF. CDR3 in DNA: TGTGCCAGCTCACCACGGGGCGGCGGCGAGCAGTACTTC.

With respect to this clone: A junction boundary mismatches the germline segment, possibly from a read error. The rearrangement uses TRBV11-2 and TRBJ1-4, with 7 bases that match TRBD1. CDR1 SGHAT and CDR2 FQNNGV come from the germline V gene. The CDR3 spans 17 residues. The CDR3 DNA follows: TGTGCCAGCAGCTTCAGGGGGGTCCCCCGAACTAGTGAAAAACTGTTTTTT. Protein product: CASSFRGVPRTSEKLFF.

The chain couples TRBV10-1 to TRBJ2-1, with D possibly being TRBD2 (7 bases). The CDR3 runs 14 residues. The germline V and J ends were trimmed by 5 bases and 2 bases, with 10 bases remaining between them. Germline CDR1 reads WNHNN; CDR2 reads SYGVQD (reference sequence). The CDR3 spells CASSRGATYNEQFF. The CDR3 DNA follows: TGCGCCAGCAGTCGGGGGGCCACCTACAATGAGCAGTTCTTC.

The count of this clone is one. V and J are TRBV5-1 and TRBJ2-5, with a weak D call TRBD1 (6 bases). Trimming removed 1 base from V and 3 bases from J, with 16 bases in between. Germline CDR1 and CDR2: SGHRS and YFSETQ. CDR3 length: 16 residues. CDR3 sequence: CASSLTRGMFEETQYF. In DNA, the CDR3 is TGCGCCAGCAGCTTGACTAGGGGGATGTTCGAAGAGACCCAGTACTTC.